The entry that follows covers one T cell receptor beta chain sequence. Antigen: not known. The source of the sample is a study of monozygotic twins with inflammatory bowel disease. The germline CDR1 and CDR2 sequences are SGHTA and FQGTGA. This CDR3 comprises 14 residues. UMIs were attached via template switching, each with a 6-nucleotide sample barcode. TCRdb reprocessed the 5' RACE reads; each CDR3 protein has one entry and no DNA is given. This table lists some 170,000 distinct CDR3 sequences. Findings and limits, study-wide: Support for any single strong IBD-associated signal or clonotype was not found.

V gene TRBV7-3 combines with J gene TRBJ2-1. The clonotype was recovered from a human donor with ulcerative colitis or Crohn's disease, or a healthy co-twin of an affected twin (not recorded which). The specimen sequenced was blood. This CDR3 is CASSASSSYNEQFF.